This T cell receptor beta chain emerged from a study of radiation and T cells in renal cell carcinoma. V lost 2 bases to trimming and J lost 4 bases, with 5 bases between them. The CDR3 loop spans 13 amino acids. Germline loops: CDR1 MNHEY, CDR2 SVGAGI. Data came from immunoSEQ multiplex PCR; TCRdb stores just in-frame clones and leaves some out. The data show about 49,000 clones, with 75% to 85% seen just once and 31% held by the top ten. Sample time point: baseline pretreatment blood. Treatment defined: 15 Gy SBRT to primary tumor, nephrectomy 4 weeks later. The material was blood, obtained from a patient whose treatment included radiotherapy and nephrectomy. This chain joins TRBV6-5 and TRBJ2-2; weak D call: TRBD2 (5 bases). The TCR was taken from a woman in her 70s with renal cell carcinoma. The CDR3 loop is CASSYEGTGELFF. As DNA, the CDR3 is TGTGCCAGCAGTTACGAGGGCACCGGGGAGCTGTTTTTT.